What follows describes a single T cell receptor beta chain. What it recognizes is unknown. The PCR ran on 60 Vbeta and 13 Jbeta primers. Profiled with immunoSEQ multiplex PCR; TCRdb holds only in-frame clones, not every one. The sample lists some 67,000 clones, roughly nine tenths occurring once. The sample is drawn from a study of cytomegalovirus exposure and HLA in healthy donors. Turning to the study itself: Earlier findings included about 120 million unique TCR beta sequences obtained from about 180 million T cells.

Germline V gene lookup returns CDR1 SGHVS and CDR2 FQNEAQ. Trimming took 2 bases from V and 6 from J, leaving 25 bases between them. There are 18 residues in the CDR3. Study results and limitations: The authors enumerated 150 to 200 TCR beta chains as linked to cytomegalovirus. Among the most significant clusters, several appeared linked to common viral pathogens in a later analysis.

The specimen was PBMCs. The receptor's source is a woman aged 25 to 39 in good health and CMV-seropositive. This chain links TRBV7-8 with TRBJ1-2; D possibly corresponds to TRBD1 (5 bases). CDR3 sequence (DNA): TGTGCCAGCAGCTTAACTAGGGGACTCCAGAACCCCGTTGATGGCTACACCTTC. This codes for CASSLTRGLQNPVDGYTF.